What follows are 26 T cell receptor beta chains derived from one specimen sequenced in a study of Ad26.COV2.S vaccination and SARS-CoV-2 variants. Clones were read by immunoSEQ multiplex PCR, and TCRdb kept only the in-frame ones, dropping some. Of around 300,000 clones listed, less than 90% were seen once; the top ten hold approximately 12%. As for treatment: roughly 19 received Ad26.COV2.S at low or high dose, single or two shots; about 5 received placebo; per-sample allocation not given. After the first vaccine or placebo injection, samples were drawn on day 63. Sequences were derived from peripheral blood, sampled in a trial of Ad26.COV2.S vaccine versus placebo. The receptors derive from a person between 18 and 59 years old who received the Ad26.COV2.S COVID-19 vaccine or a placebo.

The J gene is TRBJ1-2, the V gene TRBV4-3; D call uncertain. Germline loops: CDR1 LGHNA, CDR2 YSLEER. The CDR3 runs 16 residues. Trimming removed 4 bases at V and 0 bases at J, with 15 bases between. CDR3 residues: CASSRSSTSPNYGYTF. DNA for the CDR3: TGCGCCAGCAGCCGATCCTCGACATCTCCTAACTATGGCTACACCTTC.

This chain joins TRBV11-2 and TRBJ1-3, with D unresolved. The CDR3 spans 19 residues. Looked up from germline, CDR1 is SGHAT and CDR2 is FQNNGV. Trimming cost V 4 bases and J 1 base, with 23 bases left between them. This chain's CDR3 is CASSSLSLRDYKSGNTIYF. Written as DNA, the CDR3 is TGTGCCAGCAGCTCGCTGAGTTTAAGGGATTACAAATCTGGAAACACCATATATTTT.

The chain employs TRBV7-9 and TRBJ1-1, with D unclear. Germline assignment: CDR1 SEHNR and CDR2 FQNEAQ (reference sequence). The CDR3 consists of 17 residues. V gave up 1 base and J gave up 1 base, with 16 bases separating them. The CDR3 coding sequence is TGTGCCAGCAGCTTAGACGGGCCCGGCTATGGGAACACTGAAGCTTTCTTT. Amino acids: CASSLDGPGYGNTEAFF.

The chain couples TRBV7-3 to TRBJ1-1; D ambiguous. The V end was cut by 5 bases, the J end by 3 bases, with 10 bases between. Germline CDR1 is SGHTA and CDR2 is FQGTGA. The length of the CDR3 is 13 residues. CDR3 nucleotide sequence: TGTGCCAGCAGCCCAACAACCCACACTGAAGCTTTCTTT. Protein sequence: CASSPTTHTEAFF. Full variable domain (rest looked up from reference TRBV7-3 and TRBJ1-1): GAGVSQTPSNKVTEKGKYVELRCDPISGHTALYWYRQSLGQGPEFLIYFQGTGAADDSGLPNDRFFAVRPEGSVSTLKIQRTERGDSAVYLCASSPTTHTEAFFGQGTRLTVV.

The chain carries TRBV3-1 (or the pseudogene TRBV3-2) and TRBJ2-3; D uncertain. This CDR3 comprises 17 residues. The germline V gene has CDR1 LGHDT and CDR2 YNNKEL (reference sequence). V lost 0 bases and J lost 2, with 15 bases in between. The CDR3 reads CASSQDVARNPTDTQYF. As DNA, the CDR3 is TGTGCCAGCAGCCAAGATGTTGCTAGAAATCCCACAGATACGCAGTATTTT.

This clone was seen only once. The chain carries TRBV14 and TRBJ1-2; no clear D. This CDR3 contains 12 residues. Germline V CDR1 and CDR2: SGHDN, FVKESK. V was pared by 1 base and J by 7 bases, with 7 bases between. Written as DNA, the CDR3 is TGTGCCAGCAGCCAAGGGGGTTTTGGCTACACCTTC. Amino acids: CASSQGGFGYTF.

Of note for this clone: The same CDR3 can be traced to other DNA sequences in this sample. The rearrangement joins TRBV12-3 or TRBV12-4 to TRBJ1-5; D remains unclear. This CDR3 is 12 amino acids long. V lost 5 bases, J lost 2 bases, and 4 bases lay in between. The CDR3 is CASSAGNQPQHF. The CDR3 region has the DNA TGTGCCAGCAGTGCGGGCAATCAGCCCCAGCATTTT.

The V call is TRBV5-1, the J call TRBJ1-6; no definite D call. The V end lost 0 bases, the J end lost 0 bases, and 10 bases lay between the germline ends. This CDR3 has 17 amino acids. The germline gives CDR1 SGHRS, CDR2 YFSETQ. The CDR3 loop reads CASSLERGNSYNSPLHF. In nucleotides, the CDR3 is TGCGCCAGCAGCTTGGAGCGGGGAAACTCCTATAATTCACCCCTCCACTTT.

This rearrangement joins TRBV25-1 to TRBJ2-7, with D possibly TRBD2 on 6 matching bases. V shed 6 bases and J shed 2 bases, with 14 bases lying between them. The CDR3 extends over 14 amino acids. Germline values: CDR1 MGHDK, CDR2 SYGVNS. CDR3 amino acids: CASSKTTGAYEQYF. The CDR3 DNA reads TGTGCCAGCAGCAAAACCACGGGAGCCTACGAGCAGTACTTC.

The chain combines TRBV7-9 with TRBJ2-7, with TRBD1 as a possible D gene (5 bases). This CDR3 is built from 17 residues. V lost 3 bases, J lost 2 bases, and 20 bases lay in between. CDR1 and CDR2 (germline): SEHNR, FQNEAQ (reference sequence). The CDR3 here is CASSFSPTEPSAYEQYF. CDR3 sequence (DNA): TGTGCCAGCAGCTTCTCACCGACAGAACCAAGCGCCTACGAGCAGTACTTC.

V is TRBV7-9 and J is TRBJ2-7; TRBD1 is a possible D gene (6 bases). This CDR3 has 15 amino acids. Per germline, CDR1 SEHNR and CDR2 FQNEAQ (reference sequence). The V gene lost 4 bases and the J gene lost 2 bases, with 15 bases spanning the gap. In DNA, the CDR3 is TGTGCCAGCAGCTCAACAGGGAAACAACCCTACGAGCAGTACTTC. Translated: CASSSTGKQPYEQYF.

The chain uses TRBV13 and TRBJ2-1, with unresolved D. The CDR3 loop spans 14 amino acids. Trimming left V 2 bases short and J 6 bases short, with 11 bases between. Germline CDR1 PRHDT, CDR2 FYEKMQ (reference sequence). Here the CDR3 reads CASSLYGRSNEQFF. In nucleotides, the CDR3 is TGTGCCAGCAGCTTATACGGCCGATCCAATGAGCAGTTCTTC.

This chain connects TRBV24-1 to TRBJ2-2; perhaps TRBD1 as D (6 bases). The CDR3 loop spans 18 amino acids. The germline V gene encodes CDR1 KGHDR and CDR2 SFDVKD. With 5 bases removed from V and 4 bases from J, the gap between germline ends came to 22 bases. The CDR3 DNA reads as TGTGCCACCAGTGGCAATCCCACAGGGCTAATAGGCACCGGGGAGCTGTTTTTT. Translated: CATSGNPTGLIGTGELFF.

The chain has TRBV27 and TRBJ2-3; 14 bases align to TRBD2. V lost 6 bases to trimming and J lost 5 bases; unmatched junction nucleotides: 4. The CDR3 has 15 amino acids. The germline V gene has CDR1 MNHEY and CDR2 SMNVEV (reference sequence). The CDR3 loop is CASSRGLAGGDTQYF. The CDR3 nucleotides are TGTGCCAGCAGCCGCGGACTAGCGGGAGGAGATACGCAGTATTTT.

CDR3 nucleotide sequence: TGTGCCAGCAGCGTAGTATGGGGGGAGACTAGCGTTTACAATGAGCAGTTCTTC. Protein product: CASSVVWGETSVYNEQFF. V gene TRBV9 combines with J gene TRBJ2-1, with 8 bases identical to TRBD2. Germline V CDR1 and CDR2: SGDLS, YYNGEE. The CDR3 length is 18 residues. The V segment lost 0 bases and the J segment 4 bases; nucleotides outside the gene matches: 12.

In this sample, this clone turned up once. The V gene is TRBV19, the J gene TRBJ2-5; perhaps TRBD1 as D (6 bases). Between the trimmed V and J ends, which lost 6 bases and 0 bases, there was a span of 17 bases. Germline lookup yields CDR1 LNHDA and CDR2 SQIVND (reference sequence). The CDR3 has 16 amino acids. The CDR3 reads CASRAWDMTYQETQYF. The CDR3 DNA is TGTGCCAGTAGGGCATGGGACATGACGTACCAAGAGACCCAGTACTTC.

This chain uses TRBV6-4 with TRBJ2-1; 10 positions match TRBD2. Looked up from germline, CDR1 is MRHNA and CDR2 is SNTAGT. V shed 0 bases, J shed 6 bases, and the junction held 8 bases outside the gene matches. This CDR3 has 17 residues. This CDR3 is CASSDSPLAGSGNEQFF. In DNA form, the CDR3 reads TGTGCCAGCAGTGACTCTCCACTAGCGGGGTCAGGCAATGAGCAGTTCTTC.

The chain employs TRBV6-6 and TRBJ2-1, with 10 positions matching TRBD2. J gave up 5 bases and V 0 bases, and 4 bases lay outside the gene matches. There are 16 residues in the CDR3. Germline V gene data show CDR1 as MNHNY and CDR2 as SVGAGI (reference sequence). The CDR3 coding sequence is TGTGCCAGCAGTTACTCAGGGCTAGCGGGAGACAATGAGCAGTTCTTC. Its translation is CASSYSGLAGDNEQFF.

This clone has a single count. V and J are TRBV30 and TRBJ2-7; D is unclear. The germline V and J ends were trimmed by 4 bases and 2 bases, with 12 bases remaining between them. The germline CDR1 and CDR2 sequences are GTSNPN and SVGIG (reference sequence). The CDR3 sequence is 13 residues long. CDR3 nucleotide sequence: TGTGCCTGGACTTCCCATAAACCCTACGAGCAGTACTTC. This codes for CAWTSHKPYEQYF.

This chain connects TRBV10-3 to TRBJ1-2; TRBD1 might be the D (5 bases). The V and J ends lost 10 bases and 9 bases respectively, with 21 bases between them. The CDR3 has 13 residues. Germline loops: CDR1 ENHRY, CDR2 SYGVKD. The CDR3 nucleotides are TGTGCCACCACGAGTGGGAGACAGTTGAGCTACACCTTC. Its translation is CATTSGRQLSYTF.

The J gene is TRBJ2-7, the V gene TRBV24-1; 12 bases align to TRBD2. The germline CDR1 and CDR2 sequences are KGHDR and SFDVKD. The V and J ends lost 2 bases and 12 bases, in that order; junction bases with no gene match: 10. The length of the CDR3 is 15 residues. DNA of the CDR3: TGTGCCACCAGTGATTCGAGGACTAGCGGGGCCCTATGGTACTTC. Translated: CATSDSRTSGALWYF.

The V and J genes are TRBV6-1 and TRBJ1-3; D possibly corresponds to TRBD1 (6 bases). The CDR3 covers 17 residues. Per germline, CDR1 MNHNS and CDR2 SASEGT. V dropped 4 bases and J dropped 0 bases, with 16 bases sitting between them. The CDR3 sequence: CASSAQGPQGSGNTIYF. The CDR3 DNA reads TGTGCCAGCAGTGCCCAGGGGCCCCAAGGCTCTGGAAACACCATATATTTT.

This clone was detected only once. This chain uses TRBV19 with TRBJ1-2; D gene ambiguous. This CDR3 is 14 amino acids long. The V end lost 4 bases, the J end lost 2 bases, and 11 bases lay between the germline ends. Germline V gene data show CDR1 as LNHDA and CDR2 as SQIVND (reference sequence). The CDR3 sequence: CASSRGGSNYGYTF. In nucleotides, the CDR3 is TGTGCCAGTAGTAGGGGAGGATCGAACTATGGCTACACCTTC. Complete variable domain (other parts from reference TRBV19 and TRBJ1-2): DGGITQSPKYLFRKEGQNVTLSCEQNLNHDAMYWYRQDPGQGLRLIYYSQIVNDFQKGDIAEGYSVSREKKESFPLTVTSAQKNPTAFYLCASSRGGSNYGYTFGSGTRLTVV.

The chain is built from TRBV4-3 and TRBJ1-4; D unresolved. The germline V gene encodes CDR1 LGHNA and CDR2 YSLEER. The CDR3 runs to 15 residues. V lost 0 bases and J 3 bases, leaving 8 bases between the germline ends. For the CDR3, the DNA is TGCGCCAGCAGCCAAGACCGACTCGCTAATGAAAAACTGTTTTTT. Translation gives CASSQDRLANEKLFF.

This sequence joins TRBV5-6 and TRBJ2-7, with D perhaps being TRBD1 or TRBD2 (5 bases each). V was shortened by 2 bases and J by 2 bases, with 17 bases between the two germline ends. This CDR3 has 16 amino acids. The V gene's germline CDR1 is SGHDT and CDR2 YYEEEE. CDR3 coding DNA: TGTGCCAGCAGCTTTACGGGGACGGGCCCAGCCTACGAGCAGTACTTC. This translates into CASSFTGTGPAYEQYF.

The chain carries TRBV6-2 or TRBV6-3 and TRBJ2-7; no clear D gene. Germline V gene lookup returns CDR1 MNHEY and CDR2 SVGEGT. The V gene lost 5 bases and the J gene lost 2 bases, with 13 bases spanning the gap. The CDR3 is made up of 14 amino acids. The CDR3 DNA follows: TGTGCCAGCAGTACATCCCTCCGGGCCTACGAGCAGTACTTC. Translation: CASSTSLRAYEQYF.